The clone carrying this T cell receptor (beta chain) was picked up many times. Its antigen is unknown. Deletions cut 0 bases from V and 0 bases from J, with 6 bases between. In germline, CDR1 is LGHNA, CDR2 YSLEER. CDR3 length equals 15 residues. TCRdb re-analysed the 5' RACE reads in MiXCR, keeping a single row per CDR3 protein. The repertoire consists of 690,000 or so distinct CDR3 sequences, with 8.5% to 9.5% occurring once and the leading ten covering 0.75% to 1%. This record comes from a study of identical twins. Study-wide results and caveats: Insertions were reduced in abundant cord blood beta clonotypes but not in memory repertoires.

The same data also contributed to another study, on yellow fever vaccine responses in identical twins.

The chain recombines TRBV4-3 with TRBJ1-3; no definite D call. Sequencing used PBMCs. The TCR was taken from a young woman in good health. The CDR3 DNA reads TGCGCCAGCAGCCAAGATCTGGGCTCTGGAAACACCATATATTTT. The encoded protein is CASSQDLGSGNTIYF.